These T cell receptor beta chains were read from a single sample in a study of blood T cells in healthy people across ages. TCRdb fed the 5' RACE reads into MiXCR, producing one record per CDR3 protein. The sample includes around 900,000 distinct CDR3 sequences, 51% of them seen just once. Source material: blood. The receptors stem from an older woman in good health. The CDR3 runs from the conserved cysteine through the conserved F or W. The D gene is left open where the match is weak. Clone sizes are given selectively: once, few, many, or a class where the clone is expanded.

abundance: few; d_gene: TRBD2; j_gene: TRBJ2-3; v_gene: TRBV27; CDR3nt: TGTGCCAGCAGACCGGGACTAGGGATAGATACGCAGTATTTT; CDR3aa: CASRPGLGIDTQYF
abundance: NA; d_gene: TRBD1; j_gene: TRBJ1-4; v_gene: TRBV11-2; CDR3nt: TGTGCCAGCAGCCGGGACAGGGCGCCTGAAAAACTGTTTTTT; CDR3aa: CASSRDRAPEKLFF
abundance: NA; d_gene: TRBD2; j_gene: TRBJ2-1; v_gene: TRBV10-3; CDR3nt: TGTGCCATCATGAGCGGGAGGGAAGATGAGCAGTTCTTC; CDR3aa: CAIMSGREDEQFF
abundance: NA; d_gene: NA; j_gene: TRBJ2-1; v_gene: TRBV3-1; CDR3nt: TGTGCCAGCAGCCAAGACCCCGGGACCCACAATGAGCAGTTCTTC; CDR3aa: CASSQDPGTHNEQFF
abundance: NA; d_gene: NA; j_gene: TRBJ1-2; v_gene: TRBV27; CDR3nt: TGTGCCAGGCCAAATCAGGGAGGGCAGGGTTATGGCTACACCTTC; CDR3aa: CARPNQGGQGYGYTF
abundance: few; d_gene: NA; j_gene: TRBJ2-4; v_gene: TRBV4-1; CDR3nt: TGCGCCAGCAGCCAACCGTGGGCGGTACTAGCCAAAAACATTCAGTACTTC; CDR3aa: CASSQPWAVLAKNIQYF
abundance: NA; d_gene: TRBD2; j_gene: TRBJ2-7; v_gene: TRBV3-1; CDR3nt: TGTGCCAGCAGCCAAGTACGCAGCGGGAGCGCCGAGCAGTACTTC; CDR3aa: CASSQVRSGSAEQYF
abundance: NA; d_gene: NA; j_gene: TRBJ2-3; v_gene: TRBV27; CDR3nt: TGTGCCAGCAGTTCCAGGAACACAGATACGCAGTATTTT; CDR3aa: CASSSRNTDTQYF
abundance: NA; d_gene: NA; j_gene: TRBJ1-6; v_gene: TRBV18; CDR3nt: TGTGCCAGCTCCCCTACTGGGGGATCCAGATATACTTCACCCCTCCACTTT; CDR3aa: CASSPTGGSRYTSPLHF
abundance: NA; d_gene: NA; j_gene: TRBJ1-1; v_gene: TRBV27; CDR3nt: TGTGCCAGCAGGGGGGAGACAGAGAACACTGAAGCTTTCTTT; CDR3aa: CASRGETENTEAFF
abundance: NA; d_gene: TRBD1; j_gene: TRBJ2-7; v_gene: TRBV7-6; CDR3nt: TGTGCCAGCAGCGGATCGACAGGGTGGGAGCAGTACTTC; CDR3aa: CASSGSTGWEQYF
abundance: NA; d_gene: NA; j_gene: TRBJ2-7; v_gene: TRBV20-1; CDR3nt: TGCAGTGCTAGTAGGTTCGACGAGCAGTACTTC; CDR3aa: CSASRFDEQYF
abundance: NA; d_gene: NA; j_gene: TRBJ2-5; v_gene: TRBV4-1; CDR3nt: TGCGCCAGCAGCCCCAGAACTGGACCCAATGTTGAACAGTACTTC; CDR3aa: CASSPRTGPNVEQYF
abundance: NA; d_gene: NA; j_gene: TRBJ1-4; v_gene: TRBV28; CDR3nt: TGTGCCAGCAGTTTCGGGCGGCACCTATTGTTTTTT; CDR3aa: CASSFGRHLLFF
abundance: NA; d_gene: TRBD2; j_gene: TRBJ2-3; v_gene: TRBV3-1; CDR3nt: TGTGCCAGCAGCCAAGGTATACTAGCGGACACAGATACGCAGTATTTT; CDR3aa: CASSQGILADTDTQYF
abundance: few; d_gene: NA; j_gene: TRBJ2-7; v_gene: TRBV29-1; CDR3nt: TGCAGCGTTGAAGATACCCGCTACGAGCAGTACTTC; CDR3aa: CSVEDTRYEQYF
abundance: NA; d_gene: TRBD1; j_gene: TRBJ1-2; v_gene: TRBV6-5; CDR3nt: TGTGCCAGCAGTACGACAGGGGGACCATATGGCTACACCTTC; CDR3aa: CASSTTGGPYGYTF